This T cell receptor (beta chain) was sequenced for a study of ipilimumab plus nivolumab after autologous stem cell transplantation. On the study more broadly: Both relapsed and primary refractory DLBCL were included. General study results and limits: The authors say TCR, Treg and microbiome findings warrant further study.

Trimming removed 4 bases from V and 4 bases from J, with 9 bases in between. CDR3 size: 12 residues. The germline CDR1 and CDR2 sequences are SQVTM and ANQGSEA. Ipilimumab, 1 mg/kg, started 14 to 28 days after autologous transplant. Patients received nivolumab 3 mg/kg at weeks 1, 4, 7, 10, then fortnightly to week 26. The method was immunoSEQ multiplex PCR; TCRdb's version includes in-frame clones alone and lacks a portion of them. This table holds over 15,000 clones, around 82% found once. On this clone: Its target is not known.

Sequences were derived from PBMCs, sampled in a trial of ipilimumab plus nivolumab as post-transplant consolidation. This TCR derives from a male donor with diffuse large B-cell lymphoma. The J gene is TRBJ2-3, the V gene TRBV29-1; a weak D match, TRBD1 (6 bases). CDR3 region: CSVVRGSDTQYF. The CDR3 coding sequence is TGCAGCGTTGTTAGGGGGTCAGATACGCAGTATTTT.